The 7 T cell receptor beta chains listed next were all sequenced from one sample in a study of identical twins. TCRdb itself ran the 5' RACE reads through MiXCR, one entry per CDR3 protein. The sample records about 890,000 distinct CDR3 sequences, 12% being singletons. These same data were also listed under a study on yellow fever vaccine responses in identical twins.

Sequencing input: PBMCs. These receptors were obtained from a young woman in good health.

The chain links TRBV2 to TRBJ1-1; a weak D match, TRBD1 (5 bases). CDR1 is SNHLY, CDR2 FYNNEI, per germline. V was cut by 6 bases and J by 8 bases, with 22 bases left in between. CDR3 size: 15 residues. CDR3 sequence: CASSGPSAGRMEAFF. The CDR3 DNA reads TGTGCCAGCAGCGGCCCTTCGGCAGGGAGGATGGAAGCTTTCTTT.

The CDR3 nucleotides read TGTGCCAGCAGTTGGGCCGGGACAGTTGAAGCTTTCTTT. Amino acid sequence: CASSWAGTVEAFF. This chain uses TRBV12-3 or TRBV12-4 with TRBJ1-1; 7 bases are shared with TRBD1. The CDR3 contains 13 residues. With V trimmed by 4 bases and J by 7 bases, 6 bases remained unmatched.

The chain employs TRBV9 and TRBJ2-7; 7 nucleotides match TRBD1. Germline assignment: CDR1 SGDLS and CDR2 YYNGEE. The CDR3 is 16 residues long. V dropped 0 bases and J dropped 0; count of bases not matched to a gene: 6. The CDR3 loop is CASSVGGDRVSYEQYF. Here the CDR3 DNA reads TGTGCCAGCAGCGTAGGAGGTGACAGGGTCTCCTACGAGCAGTACTTC.

There are many counts of this clonotype. The V gene is TRBV20-1, the J gene TRBJ1-1; D is ambiguous. Trimming stripped 3 bases from V and 1 base from J, with 9 bases between. Looked up from germline, CDR1 is DFQATT and CDR2 is SNEGSKA (reference sequence). There are 13 residues in the CDR3. CDR3 nucleotide sequence: TGCAGTGCTAGTATGTCGGGGAACACTGAAGCTTTCTTT. Its protein product is CSASMSGNTEAFF.

The V gene is TRBV5-1, the J gene TRBJ2-6; 9 nucleotides match TRBD1. Germline values: CDR1 SGHRS, CDR2 YFSETQ. This CDR3 has 16 residues. The J segment lost 1 base and the V segment lost 6 bases, leaving 5 bases of the junction unmatched. The CDR3 nucleotides are TGCGCCAGCACGCAGGGACAGGGTTCTGGGGCCAACGTCCTGACTTTC. Encoded protein: CASTQGQGSGANVLTF.

This clonotype was seen a few times. The rearrangement uses TRBV5-1 and TRBJ2-1; 12 bases are shared with TRBD2. Germline V gene sequence: CDR1 SGHRS, CDR2 YFSETQ. The CDR3 consists of 15 residues. Trimming removed 6 bases from V and 6 bases from J; junction bases left unmatched: 7. For the CDR3, the DNA is TGCGCCAGCACCAAGACTAGCGGGAGTTTCAATGAGCAGTTCTTC. Translated, it gives CASTKTSGSFNEQFF.

The table lists this clonotype with a few counts. The rearrangement joins TRBV5-6 to TRBJ1-2; 8 bases agree with TRBD1. The CDR3 is made up of 15 amino acids. The V and J ends lost 1 base and 7 bases, in that order; junction bases with no gene match: 9. The germline gives CDR1 SGHDT, CDR2 YYEEEE. The CDR3 nucleotides are TGTGCCAGCAGCTTGAGGACAGGGAGCTTTGGTGGCTACACCTTC. This encodes CASSLRTGSFGGYTF.